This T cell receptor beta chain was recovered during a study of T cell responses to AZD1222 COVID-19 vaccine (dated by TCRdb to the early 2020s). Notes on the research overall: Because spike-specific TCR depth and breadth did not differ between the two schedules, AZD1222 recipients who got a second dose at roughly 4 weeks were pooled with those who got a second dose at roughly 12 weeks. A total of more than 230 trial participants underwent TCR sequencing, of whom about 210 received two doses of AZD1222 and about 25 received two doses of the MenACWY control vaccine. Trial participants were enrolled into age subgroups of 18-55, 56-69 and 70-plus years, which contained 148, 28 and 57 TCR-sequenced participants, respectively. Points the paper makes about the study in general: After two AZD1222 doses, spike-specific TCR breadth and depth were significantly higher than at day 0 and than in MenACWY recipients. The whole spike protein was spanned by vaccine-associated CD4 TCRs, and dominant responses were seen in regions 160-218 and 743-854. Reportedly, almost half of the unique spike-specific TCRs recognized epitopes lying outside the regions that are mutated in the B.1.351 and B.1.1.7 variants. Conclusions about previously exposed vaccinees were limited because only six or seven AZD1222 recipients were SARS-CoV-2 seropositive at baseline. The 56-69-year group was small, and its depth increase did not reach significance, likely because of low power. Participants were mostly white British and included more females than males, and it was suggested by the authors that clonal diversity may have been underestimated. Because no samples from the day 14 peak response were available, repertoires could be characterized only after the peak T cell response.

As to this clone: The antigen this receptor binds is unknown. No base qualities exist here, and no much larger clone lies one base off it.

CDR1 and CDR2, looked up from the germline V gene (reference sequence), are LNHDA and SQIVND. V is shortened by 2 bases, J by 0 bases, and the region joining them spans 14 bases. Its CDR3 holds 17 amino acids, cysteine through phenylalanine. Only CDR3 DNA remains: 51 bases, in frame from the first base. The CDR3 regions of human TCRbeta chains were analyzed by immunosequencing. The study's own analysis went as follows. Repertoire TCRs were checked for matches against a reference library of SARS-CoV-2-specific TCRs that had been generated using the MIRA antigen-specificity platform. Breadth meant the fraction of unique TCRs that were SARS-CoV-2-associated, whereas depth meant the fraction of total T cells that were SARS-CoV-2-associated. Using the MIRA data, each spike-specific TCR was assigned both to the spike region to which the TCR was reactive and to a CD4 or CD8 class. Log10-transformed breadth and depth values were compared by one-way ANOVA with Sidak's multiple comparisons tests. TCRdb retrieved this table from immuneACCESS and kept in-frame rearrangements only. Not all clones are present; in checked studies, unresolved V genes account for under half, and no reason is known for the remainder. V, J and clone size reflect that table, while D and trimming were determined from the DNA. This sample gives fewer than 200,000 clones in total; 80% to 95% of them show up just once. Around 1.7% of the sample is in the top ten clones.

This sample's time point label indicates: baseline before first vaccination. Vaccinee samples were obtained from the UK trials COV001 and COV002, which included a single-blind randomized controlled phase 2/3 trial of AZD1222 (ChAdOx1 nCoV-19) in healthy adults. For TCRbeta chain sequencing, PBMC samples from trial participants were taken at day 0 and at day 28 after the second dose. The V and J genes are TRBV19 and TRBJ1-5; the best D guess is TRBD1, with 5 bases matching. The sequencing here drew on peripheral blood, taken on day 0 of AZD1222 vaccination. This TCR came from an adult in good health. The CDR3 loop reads CASSILGDPYSNQPQHF. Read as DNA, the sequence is TGTGCCAGTAGTATATTAGGGGACCCGTATAGCAATCAGCCCCAGCATTTT.